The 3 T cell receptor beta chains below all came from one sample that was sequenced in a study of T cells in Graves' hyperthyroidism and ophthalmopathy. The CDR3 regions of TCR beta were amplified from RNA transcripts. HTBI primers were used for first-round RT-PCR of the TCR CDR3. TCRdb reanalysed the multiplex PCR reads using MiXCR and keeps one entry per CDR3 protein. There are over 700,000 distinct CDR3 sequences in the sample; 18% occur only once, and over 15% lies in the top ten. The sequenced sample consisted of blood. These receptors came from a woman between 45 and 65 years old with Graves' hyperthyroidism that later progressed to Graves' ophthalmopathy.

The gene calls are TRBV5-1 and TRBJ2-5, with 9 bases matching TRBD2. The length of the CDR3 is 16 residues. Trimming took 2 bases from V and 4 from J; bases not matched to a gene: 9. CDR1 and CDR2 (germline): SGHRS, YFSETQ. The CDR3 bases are TGCGCCAGCAGCTTTCGAGCGGGGGGCAGAAGAGAGACCCAGTACTTC. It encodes CASSFRAGGRRETQYF. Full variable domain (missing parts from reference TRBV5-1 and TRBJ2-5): KAGVTQTPRYLIKTRGQQVTLSCSPISGHRSVSWYQQTPGQGLQFLFEYFSETQRNKGNFPGRFSGRQFSNSRSEMNVSTLELGDSALYLCASSFRAGGRRETQYFGPGTRLLVL.

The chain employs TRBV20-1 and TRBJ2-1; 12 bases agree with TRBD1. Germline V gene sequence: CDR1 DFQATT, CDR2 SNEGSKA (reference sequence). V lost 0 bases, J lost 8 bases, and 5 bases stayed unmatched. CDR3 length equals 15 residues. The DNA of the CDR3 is TGCAGTGCTAGAGACGGGACAGGGGGCCGCGATGAGCAGTTCTTC. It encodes CSARDGTGGRDEQFF.

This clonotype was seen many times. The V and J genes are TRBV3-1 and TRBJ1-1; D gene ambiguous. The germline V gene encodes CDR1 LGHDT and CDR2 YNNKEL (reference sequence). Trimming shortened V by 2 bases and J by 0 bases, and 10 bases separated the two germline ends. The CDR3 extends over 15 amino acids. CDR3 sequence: CASSQSGQMNTEAFF. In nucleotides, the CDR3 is TGTGCCAGCAGCCAATCTGGTCAGATGAACACTGAAGCTTTCTTT.